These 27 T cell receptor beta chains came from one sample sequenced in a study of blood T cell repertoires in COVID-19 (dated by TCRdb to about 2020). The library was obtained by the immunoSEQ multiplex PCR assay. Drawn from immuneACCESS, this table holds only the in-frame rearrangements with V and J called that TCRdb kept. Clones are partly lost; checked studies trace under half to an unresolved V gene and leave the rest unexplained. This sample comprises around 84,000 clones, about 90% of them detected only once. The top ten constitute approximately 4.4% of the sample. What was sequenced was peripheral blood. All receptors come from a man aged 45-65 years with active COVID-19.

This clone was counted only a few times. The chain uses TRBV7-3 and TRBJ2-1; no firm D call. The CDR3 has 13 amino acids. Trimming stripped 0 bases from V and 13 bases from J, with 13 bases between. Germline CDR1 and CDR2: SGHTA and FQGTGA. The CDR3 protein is CASSLTPMAVQFF. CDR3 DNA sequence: TGTGCCAGCAGCTTAACCCCCATGGCTGTACAGTTCTTC.

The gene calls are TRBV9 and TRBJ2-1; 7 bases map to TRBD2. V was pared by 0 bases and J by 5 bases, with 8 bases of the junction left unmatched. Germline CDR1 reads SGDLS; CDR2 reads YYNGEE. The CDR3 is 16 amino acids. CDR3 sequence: CASSVEELANNNEQFF. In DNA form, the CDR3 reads TGTGCCAGCAGCGTAGAGGAACTAGCGAATAACAATGAGCAGTTCTTC.

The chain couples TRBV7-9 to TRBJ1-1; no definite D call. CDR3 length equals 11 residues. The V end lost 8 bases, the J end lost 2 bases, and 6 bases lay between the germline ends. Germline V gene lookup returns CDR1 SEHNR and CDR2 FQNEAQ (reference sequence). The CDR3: CASDTNTEAFF. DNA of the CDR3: TGTGCCAGCGACACAAACACTGAAGCTTTCTTT. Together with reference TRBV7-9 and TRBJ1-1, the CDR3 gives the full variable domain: DTGVSQNPRHKITKRGQNVTFRCDPISEHNRLYWYRQTLGQGPEFLTYFQNEAQLEKSRLLSDRFSAERPKGSFSTLEIQRTEQGDSAMYLCASDTNTEAFFGQGTRLTVV.

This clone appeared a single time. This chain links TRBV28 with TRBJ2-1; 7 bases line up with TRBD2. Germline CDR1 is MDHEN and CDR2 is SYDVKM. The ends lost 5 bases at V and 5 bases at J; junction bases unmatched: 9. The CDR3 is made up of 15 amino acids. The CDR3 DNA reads TGTGCCAGCAGTGGGGGGGGGACGGAAAACAATGAGCAGTTCTTC. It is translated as CASSGGGTENNEQFF.

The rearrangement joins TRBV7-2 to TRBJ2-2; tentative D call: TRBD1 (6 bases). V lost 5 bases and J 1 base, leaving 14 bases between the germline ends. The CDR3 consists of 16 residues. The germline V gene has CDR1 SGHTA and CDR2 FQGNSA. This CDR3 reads CASSHGPQGNTGELFF. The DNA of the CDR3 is TGTGCCAGCAGCCACGGACCACAGGGGAACACCGGGGAGCTGTTTTTT.

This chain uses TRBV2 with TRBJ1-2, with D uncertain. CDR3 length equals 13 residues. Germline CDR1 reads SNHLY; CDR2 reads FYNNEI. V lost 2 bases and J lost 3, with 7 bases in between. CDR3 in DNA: TGTGCCAGCAGTGAAAGAGGAGACTATGGCTACACCTTC. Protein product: CASSERGDYGYTF.

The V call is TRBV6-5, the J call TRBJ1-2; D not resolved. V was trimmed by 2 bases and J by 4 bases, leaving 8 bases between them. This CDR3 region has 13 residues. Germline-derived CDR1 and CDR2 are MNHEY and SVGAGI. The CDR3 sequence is CASSYGRRYGYTF. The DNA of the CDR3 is TGTGCCAGCAGTTACGGGAGGCGCTATGGCTACACCTTC.

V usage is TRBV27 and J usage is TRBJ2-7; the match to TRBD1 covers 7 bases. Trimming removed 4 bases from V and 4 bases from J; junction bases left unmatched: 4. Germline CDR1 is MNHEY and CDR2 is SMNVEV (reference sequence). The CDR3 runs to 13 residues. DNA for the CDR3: TGTGCCAGCAGTTCTACAGGGGTTTACGAGCAGTACTTC. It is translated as CASSSTGVYEQYF.

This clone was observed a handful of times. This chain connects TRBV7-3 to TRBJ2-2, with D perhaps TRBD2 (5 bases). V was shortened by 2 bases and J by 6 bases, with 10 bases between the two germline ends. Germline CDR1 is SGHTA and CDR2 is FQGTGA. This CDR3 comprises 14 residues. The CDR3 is CASSLLASAGELFF. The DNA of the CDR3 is TGTGCCAGCAGCTTACTAGCTAGTGCCGGGGAGCTGTTTTTT.

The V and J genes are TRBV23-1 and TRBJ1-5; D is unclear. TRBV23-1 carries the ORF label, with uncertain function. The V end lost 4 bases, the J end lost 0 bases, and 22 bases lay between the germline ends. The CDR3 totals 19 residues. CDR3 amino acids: CASSPPPRDRPGSNQPQHF. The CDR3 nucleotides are TGCGCCAGCAGTCCCCCGCCGCGGGATAGACCGGGTAGCAATCAGCCCCAGCATTTT.

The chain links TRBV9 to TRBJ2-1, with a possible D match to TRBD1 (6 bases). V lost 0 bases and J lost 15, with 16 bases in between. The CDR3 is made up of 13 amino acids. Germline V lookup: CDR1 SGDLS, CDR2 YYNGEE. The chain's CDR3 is CASSVERGSETFF. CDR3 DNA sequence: TGTGCCAGCAGCGTAGAAAGGGGGTCAGAGACGTTCTTC. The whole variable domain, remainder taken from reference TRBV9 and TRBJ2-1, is DSGVTQTPKHLITATGQRVTLRCSPRSGDLSVYWYQQSLDQGLQFLIQYYNGEERAKGNILERFSAQQFPDLHSELNLSSLELGDSALYFCASSVERGSETFFGPGTRLTVL.

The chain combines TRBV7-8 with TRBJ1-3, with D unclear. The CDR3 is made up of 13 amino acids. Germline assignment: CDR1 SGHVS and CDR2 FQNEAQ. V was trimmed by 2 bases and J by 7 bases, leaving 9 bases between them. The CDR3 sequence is CASSLTKENTIYF. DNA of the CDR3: TGTGCCAGCAGCTTAACGAAGGAGAACACCATATATTTT.

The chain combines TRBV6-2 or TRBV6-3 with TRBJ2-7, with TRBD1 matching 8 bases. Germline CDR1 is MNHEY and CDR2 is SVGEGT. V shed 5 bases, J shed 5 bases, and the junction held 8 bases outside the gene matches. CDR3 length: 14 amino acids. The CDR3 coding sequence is TGTGCCAGCAGTCCCTGGACAGGGAGCCACGAGCAGTACTTC. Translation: CASSPWTGSHEQYF.

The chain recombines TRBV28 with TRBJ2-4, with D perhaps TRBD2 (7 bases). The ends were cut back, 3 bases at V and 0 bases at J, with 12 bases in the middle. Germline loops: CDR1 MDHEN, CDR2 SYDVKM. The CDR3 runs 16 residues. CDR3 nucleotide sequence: TGTGCCAGCAGTTTGGCCGGGGGGCTAGCCAAAAACATTCAGTACTTC. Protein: CASSLAGGLAKNIQYF.

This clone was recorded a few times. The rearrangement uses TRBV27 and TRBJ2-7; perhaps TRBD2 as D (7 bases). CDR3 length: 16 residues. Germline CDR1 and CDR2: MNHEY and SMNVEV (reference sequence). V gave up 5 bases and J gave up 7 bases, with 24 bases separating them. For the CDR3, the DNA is TGTGCCAGCAGTGAGCGGGGCCTCACGCAGCAGGGGGAGCAGTACTTC. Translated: CASSERGLTQQGEQYF.

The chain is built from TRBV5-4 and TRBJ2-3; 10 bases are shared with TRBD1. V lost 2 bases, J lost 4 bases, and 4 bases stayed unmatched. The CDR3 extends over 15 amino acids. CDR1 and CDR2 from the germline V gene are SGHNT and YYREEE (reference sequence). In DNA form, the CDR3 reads TGTGCCAGCAGCTTTCCGGGACAGGGGCCAGATACGCAGTATTTT. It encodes CASSFPGQGPDTQYF.

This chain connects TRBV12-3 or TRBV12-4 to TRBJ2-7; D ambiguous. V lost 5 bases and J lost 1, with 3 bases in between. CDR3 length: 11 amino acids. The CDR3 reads CASSQSYEQYF. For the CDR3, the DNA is TGTGCCAGCAGTCAATCCTACGAGCAGTACTTC.

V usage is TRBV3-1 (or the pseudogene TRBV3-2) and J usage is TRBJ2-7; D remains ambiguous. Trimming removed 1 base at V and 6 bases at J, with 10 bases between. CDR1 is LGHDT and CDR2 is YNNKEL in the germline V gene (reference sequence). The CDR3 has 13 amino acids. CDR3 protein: CASSQGLRIEQYF. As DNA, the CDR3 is TGTGCCAGCAGCCAAGGTCTGCGGATCGAGCAGTACTTC.

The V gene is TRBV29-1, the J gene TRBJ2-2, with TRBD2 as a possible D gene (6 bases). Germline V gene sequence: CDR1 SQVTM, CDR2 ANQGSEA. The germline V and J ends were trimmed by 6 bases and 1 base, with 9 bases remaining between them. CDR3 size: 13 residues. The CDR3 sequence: CSVEEGNTGELFF. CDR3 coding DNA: TGCAGCGTGGAGGAGGGGAACACCGGGGAGCTGTTTTTT.

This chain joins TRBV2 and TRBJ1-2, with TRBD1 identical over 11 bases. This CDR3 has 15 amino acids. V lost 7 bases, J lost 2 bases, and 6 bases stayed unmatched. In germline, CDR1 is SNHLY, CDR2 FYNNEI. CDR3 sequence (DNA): TGTGCCAGCACCCAGGGGGACAGGGGGAACTATGGCTACACCTTC. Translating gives CASTQGDRGNYGYTF.

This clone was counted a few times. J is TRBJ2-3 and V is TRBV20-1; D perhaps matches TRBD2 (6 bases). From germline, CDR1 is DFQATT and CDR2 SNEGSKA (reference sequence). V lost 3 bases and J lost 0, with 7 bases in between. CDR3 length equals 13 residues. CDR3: CSASGTSTDTQYF. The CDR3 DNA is TGCAGTGCTAGTGGGACTAGCACAGATACGCAGTATTTT.

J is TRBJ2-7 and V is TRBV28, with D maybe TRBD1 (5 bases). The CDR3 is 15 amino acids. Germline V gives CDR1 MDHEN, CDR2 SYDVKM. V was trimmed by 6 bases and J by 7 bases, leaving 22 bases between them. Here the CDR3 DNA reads TGTGCCAGCAGCCCCCCGTTGGGGCAGTCAGGAGAGCAGTACTTC. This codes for CASSPPLGQSGEQYF.

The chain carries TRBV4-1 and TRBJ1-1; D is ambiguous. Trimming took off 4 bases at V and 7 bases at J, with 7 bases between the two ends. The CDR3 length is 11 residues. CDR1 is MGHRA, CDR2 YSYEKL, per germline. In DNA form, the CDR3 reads TGCGCCAGCAGCCGTGGAGGTGAAGCTTTCTTT. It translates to CASSRGGEAFF.

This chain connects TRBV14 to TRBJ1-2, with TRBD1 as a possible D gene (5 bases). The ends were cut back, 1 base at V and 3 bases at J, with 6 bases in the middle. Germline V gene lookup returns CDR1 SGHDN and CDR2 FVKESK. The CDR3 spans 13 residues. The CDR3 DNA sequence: TGTGCCAGCAGCCAAGGGGGCTACTATGGCTACACCTTC. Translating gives CASSQGGYYGYTF.

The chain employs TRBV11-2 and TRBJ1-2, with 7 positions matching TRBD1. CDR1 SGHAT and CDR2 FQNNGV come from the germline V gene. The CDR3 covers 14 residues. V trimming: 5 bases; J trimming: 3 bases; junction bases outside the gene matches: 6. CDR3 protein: CASSQDRNDYGYTF. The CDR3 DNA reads TGTGCCAGCAGCCAGGACAGGAATGACTATGGCTACACCTTC. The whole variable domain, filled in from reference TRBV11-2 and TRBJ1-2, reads EAGVAQSPRYKIIEKRQSVAFWCNPISGHATLYWYQQILGQGPKLLIQFQNNGVVDDSQLPKDRFSAERLKGVDSTLKIQPAKLEDSAVYLCASSQDRNDYGYTFGSGTRLTVV.

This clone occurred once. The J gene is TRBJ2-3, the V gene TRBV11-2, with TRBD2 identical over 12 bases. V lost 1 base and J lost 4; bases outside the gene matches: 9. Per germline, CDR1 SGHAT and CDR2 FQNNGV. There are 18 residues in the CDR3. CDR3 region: CASSLAPLAGGRADTQYF. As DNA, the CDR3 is TGTGCCAGCAGCTTAGCCCCCCTAGCGGGGGGGCGGGCAGATACGCAGTATTTT.

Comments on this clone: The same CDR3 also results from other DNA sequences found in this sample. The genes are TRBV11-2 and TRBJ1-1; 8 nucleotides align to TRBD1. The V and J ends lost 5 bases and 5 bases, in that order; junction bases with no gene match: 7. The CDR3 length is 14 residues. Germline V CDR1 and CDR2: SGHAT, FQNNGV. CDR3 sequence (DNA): TGTGCCAGCAGCCTAGGACAGGGTAGTACTGAAGCTTTCTTT. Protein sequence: CASSLGQGSTEAFF.